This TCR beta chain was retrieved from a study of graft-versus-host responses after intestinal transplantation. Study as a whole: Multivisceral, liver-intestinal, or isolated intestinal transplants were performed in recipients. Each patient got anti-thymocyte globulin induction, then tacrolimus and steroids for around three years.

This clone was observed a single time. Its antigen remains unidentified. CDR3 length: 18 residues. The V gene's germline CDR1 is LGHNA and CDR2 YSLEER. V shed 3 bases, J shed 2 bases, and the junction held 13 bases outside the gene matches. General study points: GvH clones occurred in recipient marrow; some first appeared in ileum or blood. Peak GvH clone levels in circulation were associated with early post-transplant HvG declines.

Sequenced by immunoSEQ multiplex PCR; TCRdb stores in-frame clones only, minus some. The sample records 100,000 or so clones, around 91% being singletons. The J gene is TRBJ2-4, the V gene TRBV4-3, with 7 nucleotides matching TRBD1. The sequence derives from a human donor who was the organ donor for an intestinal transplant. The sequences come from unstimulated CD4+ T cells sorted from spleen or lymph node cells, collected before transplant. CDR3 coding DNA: TGCGCCAGCAGCCAGGAAAAGAGACGACAGGGATCCAAAAACATTCAGTACTTC. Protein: CASSQEKRRQGSKNIQYF.